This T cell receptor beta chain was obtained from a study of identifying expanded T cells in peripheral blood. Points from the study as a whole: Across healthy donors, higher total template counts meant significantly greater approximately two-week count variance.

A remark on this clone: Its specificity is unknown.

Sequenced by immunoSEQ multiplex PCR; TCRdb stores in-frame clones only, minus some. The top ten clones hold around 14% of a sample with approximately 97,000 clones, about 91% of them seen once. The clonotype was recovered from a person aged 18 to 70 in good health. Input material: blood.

Here the CDR3 DNA reads TGTGCCAGCAGCCAAGAAAGGGGGTCCTACAATGAGCAGTTCTTC. Residues: CASSQERGSYNEQFF. This chain links TRBV14 with TRBJ2-1; D possibly corresponds to TRBD1 (6 bases). The V gene lost 0 bases and the J gene lost 1 base, with 7 bases spanning the gap. The CDR3 runs 15 residues. The germline CDR1 and CDR2 sequences are SGHDN and FVKESK.